The clone carrying this T cell receptor (beta chain) appeared a single time. This sample stems from a study of blood T cell repertoires in COVID-19. About the study: From the United States, Italy and Spain came samples of acute and convalescent COVID-19. The cDNA or gDNA used as material had been derived from T cells, B-cell-depleted T cells, or PBMCs.

Under the authors' procedure: For nucleated cells, counts were estimated from reference gene primer amplification. Repertoires were generated with immunoSEQ multiplex PCR, while TCRdb's copy carries only in-frame clones and drops some. The V and J calls and clone size are taken from that table; D and trimming were inferred from the DNA. The sample records 25,000 or so clones, just over 85% being singletons. This CDR3 has 13 amino acids. Trimming cost V 5 bases and J 7 bases; bases outside gene matches: 8. Germline V gives CDR1 SGDLS, CDR2 YYNGEE. This TCR derives from an elderly woman with acute or convalescent COVID-19. Sequenced input: peripheral blood. The chain recombines TRBV9 with TRBJ1-2, with 7 bases identical to TRBD1. The CDR3 protein is CASSPGDRTGYTF. The CDR3 bases are TGTGCCAGCAGTCCCGGGGACAGAACTGGCTACACCTTC.